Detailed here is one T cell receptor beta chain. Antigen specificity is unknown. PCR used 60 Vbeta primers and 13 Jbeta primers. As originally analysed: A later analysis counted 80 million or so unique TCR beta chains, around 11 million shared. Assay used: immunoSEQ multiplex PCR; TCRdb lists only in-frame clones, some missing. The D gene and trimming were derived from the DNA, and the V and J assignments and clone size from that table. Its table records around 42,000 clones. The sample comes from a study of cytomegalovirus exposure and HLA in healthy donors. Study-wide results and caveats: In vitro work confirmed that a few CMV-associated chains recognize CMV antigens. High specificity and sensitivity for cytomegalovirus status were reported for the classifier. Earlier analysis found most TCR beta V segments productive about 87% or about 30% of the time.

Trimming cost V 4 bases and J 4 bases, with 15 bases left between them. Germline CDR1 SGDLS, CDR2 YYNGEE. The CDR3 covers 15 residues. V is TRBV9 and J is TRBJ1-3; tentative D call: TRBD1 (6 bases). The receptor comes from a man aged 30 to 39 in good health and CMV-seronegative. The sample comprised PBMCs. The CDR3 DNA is TGTGCCAGCAGCTTATCAGCAGGGGTAGGAAACACCATATATTTT. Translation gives CASSLSAGVGNTIYF.